This is a list of T cell receptor beta chains from one sample in a study of cytomegalovirus exposure and HLA in healthy donors. Repertoires were generated with immunoSEQ multiplex PCR, while TCRdb's copy carries only in-frame clones and drops some. The table for this sample gives some 39,000 clones. The source material was PBMCs. The receptors were sampled from a man in his thirties or forties in good health and CMV-seronegative. The CDR3 runs from the conserved cysteine through the conserved F or W. The D gene is left open where the match is weak. Only part of the rows carry a size: once, few, many, or a class if the clone is expanded.

size,J,V,D,DNA,CDR3
-,TRBJ2-7,TRBV18,TRBD1,TGTGCCAGCTCAACAAAAACAGGGGGCCAAGCCTACGAGCAGTACTTC,CASSTKTGGQAYEQYF
-,TRBJ1-1,TRBV12-5,-,TGTGCCGTGCAGGGAGGCTCTGAAGCTTTCTTT,CAVQGGSEAFF
-,TRBJ2-7,TRBV4-2,TRBD1,TGTGCCAGCAGCCAAGGTTCCGGACAGGTGGACGAGCAGTACTTC,CASSQGSGQVDEQYF
-,TRBJ2-5,TRBV5-1,TRBD2,TGCGCCAGCGGGACTAGCGGGAGTTCCGCCGAGACCCAGTACTTC,CASGTSGSSAETQYF
-,TRBJ2-7,TRBV4-2,TRBD2,TGTGCCAGCAGCCACGATTTAGCGGGAGAATCCTACGAGCAGTACTTC,CASSHDLAGESYEQYF
-,TRBJ1-2,TRBV14,-,TGTGCCAGCAGCCAAAACAGGGTTGGCTACACCTTC,CASSQNRVGYTF
-,TRBJ1-5,TRBV5-6,-,TGTGCCAGCAGCTTGTCCAGTCAGCCCCAGCATTTT,CASSLSSQPQHF
-,TRBJ1-1,TRBV19,TRBD1,TGTGCCAGTACCAGCTACCGGACAGGCCCGCGAACAGGCGCTTTCTTT,CASTSYRTGPRTGAFF
-,TRBJ1-5,TRBV4-2,-,TGTGCCAGCAGCCAATCCTGGGACATCGATCAGCCCCAGCATTTT,CASSQSWDIDQPQHF
-,TRBJ2-1,TRBV13,-,TGTGCCAGCAGCTCCCGAGTAGATGAGCAGTTCTTC,CASSSRVDEQFF
-,TRBJ1-2,TRBV7-2,TRBD1,TGTGCCAGCAGCTCCGGACAGGGGACGCGGGGCTACACCTTC,CASSSGQGTRGYTF
-,TRBJ1-2,TRBV10-3,-,TGTGCCTTCCTTGGGGGGGCAGGAGGCTACACCTTC,CAFLGGAGGYTF
-,TRBJ2-3,TRBV6-5,-,TGTGCCAGCAGTTACGGGCAGGCTAGCACAGATACGCAGTATTTT,CASSYGQASTDTQYF
-,TRBJ1-5,TRBV18,-,TGTGCCAGCTCACCCTTCGTTGAGCAGCCCCAGCATTTT,CASSPFVEQPQHF
-,TRBJ2-2,TRBV7-9,-,TGTGCCAGCAGCTCGGCAGCGTACCTCACCGGGGAGCTGTTTTTT,CASSSAAYLTGELFF
-,TRBJ1-2,TRBV7-9,-,TGTGCCAGCAGCTTAGCGCGGGTAGGGTTCTATGGCTACACCTTC,CASSLARVGFYGYTF
-,TRBJ1-2,TRBV6-5,TRBD1,TGTGCCAGCAGCGACAGGGGGGGAAGCTATGGCTACACCTTC,CASSDRGGSYGYTF
-,TRBJ2-1,TRBV9,TRBD2,TGTGCCAGCAGCGTTGTAGCGGGGAACAATGAGCAGTTCTTC,CASSVVAGNNEQFF
-,TRBJ2-3,TRBV28,-,TGTGCCAGCAGTTTTATCGTCCGGGGATCAGATACGCAGTATTTT,CASSFIVRGSDTQYF
-,TRBJ1-2,TRBV29-1,-,TGCAGCGCCTTTAACTGGGGGGGCGGGAAGGAGGATGGCTACACCTTC,CSAFNWGGGKEDGYTF
-,TRBJ2-1,TRBV9,-,TGTGCCAGCAGCGTAGAGGAGACAGGTATCTACAATGAGCAGTTCTTC,CASSVEETGIYNEQFF
-,TRBJ2-2,TRBV27,TRBD1,TGTGCCAGTAGACAGGGGCACACCGGGGAGCTGTTTTTT,CASRQGHTGELFF
-,TRBJ1-2,TRBV9,TRBD1,TGTGCCAGCAGCGCCCGGACAGGGATTTATGGCTACACCTTC,CASSARTGIYGYTF
-,TRBJ2-2,TRBV6-5,-,TGTGCCAGCAGTTTTCTCCCGGGGTCTACCGGGGAGCTGTTTTTT,CASSFLPGSTGELFF
-,TRBJ1-2,TRBV18,TRBD1,TGTGCCAGCTCACCACCGGGACAGGGGGACTATGGCTACACCTTC,CASSPPGQGDYGYTF
-,TRBJ1-1,TRBV5-1,-,TGCGCCAGCAGCTTGTTCTTGAACACTGAAGCTTTCTTT,CASSLFLNTEAFF
medium-sized,TRBJ2-1,TRBV6-4,-,TGTGCCAGCAGTGACTCAGCGGGCTCCTACAATGAGCAGTTCTTC,CASSDSAGSYNEQFF
-,TRBJ1-3,TRBV5-8,TRBD1,TGTGCCAGCAGCTTGGCTCTACAGGGGATGCCTGGAAACACCATATATTTT,CASSLALQGMPGNTIYF
-,TRBJ1-2,TRBV2,-,TGTGCCAGCAGTGAAAGAGGTTCAGGGCTGGCCTATGGCTACACCTTC,CASSERGSGLAYGYTF
-,TRBJ1-2,TRBV7-9,-,TGTGCCAGCAGCCTTTCCGACACCGCTAACTATGGCTACACCTTC,CASSLSDTANYGYTF
-,TRBJ1-1,TRBV11-2,-,TGTGCCAGCAGCTTAGCGAGCACTGAAGCTTTCTTT,CASSLASTEAFF
-,TRBJ2-3,TRBV7-2,TRBD1,TGTGCCAGCAGCCGGGACAGGCGGGATACGCAGTATTTT,CASSRDRRDTQYF
-,TRBJ1-6,TRBV4-2,TRBD1,TGTGCCAGCAGCCGGCCGGACAGGAGCTCCTATAATTCACCCCTCCACTTT,CASSRPDRSSYNSPLHF
-,TRBJ2-7,TRBV29-1,TRBD2,TGCAGCGTCAGAACTAGCGGGAGGGCCCACGAGCAGTACTTC,CSVRTSGRAHEQYF
-,TRBJ2-1,TRBV9,TRBD1,TGTGCCAGCAGCGGTGGGGACAGGGGGGTGAATGAGCAGTTCTTC,CASSGGDRGVNEQFF
-,TRBJ1-5,TRBV28,-,TGTGCCAGCAGTTTTGGCGGACAGAGGGATCAGCCCCAGCATTTT,CASSFGGQRDQPQHF
-,TRBJ2-7,TRBV27,-,TGTGCCAGCAGTTTAGCGAGTGGTAGACTACCCTACGAGCAGTACTTC,CASSLASGRLPYEQYF
-,TRBJ1-3,TRBV25-1,-,TGTGCCAGCAGTGAGGAGCGGACGGGAAACACCATATATTTT,CASSEERTGNTIYF
-,TRBJ1-4,TRBV4-2,-,TGTGCCAGCAGCCAAGGACAGGCAACTAATGAAAAACTGTTTTTT,CASSQGQATNEKLFF
-,TRBJ1-1,TRBV28,TRBD1,TGTGCCAGCAGATCGGGACAGGGAGGTCGCACTGAAGCTTTCTTT,CASRSGQGGRTEAFF
-,TRBJ1-2,TRBV13,TRBD1,TGTGCCAGCAGCCCAACCACAGGGGACTCCTACACCTTC,CASSPTTGDSYTF
-,TRBJ2-3,TRBV5-8,-,TGTGCCAGCAGCTTGGGGGCAGGGAGCACAGATACGCAGTATTTT,CASSLGAGSTDTQYF
-,TRBJ1-1,TRBV9,-,TGTGCCAGCAGCGTAGGCGGGGGCGCTGAAGCTTTCTTT,CASSVGGGAEAFF
-,TRBJ1-1,TRBV5-4,TRBD1,TGTGCCAGCAGGGGACAGGGCTCCCTGAACACTGAAGCTTTCTTT,CASRGQGSLNTEAFF
-,TRBJ2-7,TRBV5-1,-,TGCGCCAGCGGGGGGGGGCGCACCGCGGAGCAGTACTTC,CASGGGRTAEQYF
-,TRBJ2-2,TRBV6-4,-,TGTGCCAGCAGTGACTCGAGCATCGACACCGGGGAGCTGTTTTTT,CASSDSSIDTGELFF
-,TRBJ2-1,TRBV25-1,-,TGTGCCAGCAGTCAGGGGAGCTCCGACAATGAGCAGTTCTTC,CASSQGSSDNEQFF
-,TRBJ2-1,TRBV4-1,-,TGCGCCAGCAGCCAAGCTAAAAAATACAATGAGCAGTTCTTC,CASSQAKKYNEQFF
-,TRBJ1-5,TRBV5-6,-,TGTGCCAGCAGCTTAGGGGTGGACAGCAATCAGCACCAGCATTTT,CASSLGVDSNQHQHF
-,TRBJ2-7,TRBV25-1,TRBD2,TGTGCCAGAAGGGCGGGGGGGGAGCAGTACTTC,CARRAGGEQYF
-,TRBJ2-7,TRBV2,-,TGTGCCAGAGGAGGAGGAGGGGTCTACGAGCAGTACTTC,CARGGGGVYEQYF
-,TRBJ1-1,TRBV11-1,TRBD1,TGTGCCAGCAGCTTCGATGACAGGGGGCTTACTGAAGCTTTCTTT,CASSFDDRGLTEAFF
-,TRBJ2-3,TRBV18,TRBD2,TGTGCCAGCGCACCGGGACTAGCGGGGGGGCCAGATACGCAGTATTTT,CASAPGLAGGPDTQYF
-,TRBJ2-3,TRBV29-1,TRBD2,TGCAGCGTAAATCTTGGGACTAGCGGGAGCCTTACAGATACGCAGTATTTT,CSVNLGTSGSLTDTQYF
-,TRBJ1-1,TRBV25-1,TRBD1,TGTGCCAGCAAAGCACAGGGGGCGTGGGTGACTGAAGCTTTCTTT,CASKAQGAWVTEAFF
-,TRBJ1-4,TRBV5-4,TRBD1,TGTGCCAGCAGCCGAGAAGGGACAGGCGAGGAAAAACTGTTTTTT,CASSREGTGEEKLFF
-,TRBJ1-6,TRBV9,TRBD1,TGTGCCAGCAGCTCCCAGGGGGCGCCGAATTCACCCCTCCACTTT,CASSSQGAPNSPLHF
-,TRBJ1-2,TRBV5-6,-,TGTGCCAGCAGCTTGGGACAGCCTACCTATGGCTACACCTTC,CASSLGQPTYGYTF
-,TRBJ2-2,TRBV19,-,TGTGCCAGTAGACGCCTTGACAGGAACACCGGGGAGCTGTTTTTT,CASRRLDRNTGELFF